This T cell receptor (beta chain) was obtained from a study of T cell responses to AZD1222 COVID-19 vaccine. Method: immunoSEQ multiplex PCR; TCRdb's copy keeps in-frame clones and lacks some. The sample holds around 85,000 clones, 85% to 90% seen once. The sequence was obtained from an adult who received the AZD1222 COVID-19 vaccine. This specimen was peripheral blood, taken 28 days after the second AZD1222 dose.

This CDR3 reads CASSGIGAGAPFRTDTQYF. Written as DNA, the CDR3 is TGTGCCAGCAGCGGGATTGGGGCGGGGGCCCCTTTTCGCACAGATACGCAGTATTTT. This chain links TRBV3-1 (or the pseudogene TRBV3-2) with TRBJ2-3, with D possibly being TRBD2 (7 bases). With 5 bases removed from V and 1 base from J, the gap between germline ends came to 25 bases. Germline CDR1 LGHDT, CDR2 YNNKEL (reference sequence). This CDR3 has 19 amino acids.